This is a list of T cell receptor beta chains from one sample in a study of identical twins. Each CDR3 protein gets one entry after TCRdb re-called the 5' RACE reads with MiXCR. The table records 350,000 or so distinct CDR3 sequences, roughly 12% of them present only once. These sequences were also reported in another study, on yellow fever vaccine responses in identical twins.

The material sequenced was CD8+ T cells sorted from blood. The receptor source for this set is a woman younger than 30 in good health. Both conserved end residues are part of each CDR3.

J: TRBJ2-5; V: TRBV19; CDR3: CASSTSPQETQYF
J: TRBJ2-3; V: TRBV2; CDR3: CASNPGGTGGSSTDTQYF
J: TRBJ2-7; V: TRBV29-1; CDR3: CSVVAGAGQYF
J: TRBJ2-3; V: TRBV5-1; CDR3: CASSATRYPSDITDTQYF
J: TRBJ2-2; V: TRBV4-1; CDR3: CASSHRSGGMTGELFF
J: TRBJ2-5; V: TRBV15; CDR3: CATSPQDREKTQYF
J: TRBJ2-3; V: TRBV5-1; CDR3: CASSFDGRVTDTQYF
J: TRBJ2-3; V: TRBV20-1; CDR3: CSVRGARTFADTQYF
J: TRBJ2-3; V: TRBV4-1; CDR3: CASSQVAGLDTQYF
J: TRBJ2-5; V: TRBV4-1; CDR3: CASSQGSGALETQYF
J: TRBJ2-3; V: TRBV4-2; CDR3: CASSQETASPTDTQYF
J: TRBJ2-5; V: TRBV3-1; CDR3: CASSQWTSGSLETQYF
J: TRBJ2-1; V: TRBV5-1; CDR3: CASSLTGGPYNEQFF
J: TRBJ2-2; V: TRBV23-1; CDR3: CASSRRGQPAGELFF
J: TRBJ2-3; V: TRBV12-3/TRBV12-4; CDR3: CASSPVADRSTDTQYF
J: TRBJ2-3; V: TRBV2; CDR3: CASRNAGGSDTQYF
J: TRBJ1-4; V: TRBV4-1; CDR3: CASARDRGNEKLFF
J: TRBJ2-7; V: TRBV11-3; CDR3: CASSLEWTYEQYF
J: TRBJ2-5; V: TRBV11-2; CDR3: CASSLVGQSETQYF
J: TRBJ2-1; V: TRBV2; CDR3: CASSEIIAGSTRENEQFF
J: TRBJ2-7; V: TRBV28; CDR3: CASSLGTSGEYEQYF
J: TRBJ2-5; V: TRBV5-5; CDR3: CASSFDRGDSPQETQYF
J: TRBJ2-1; V: TRBV28; CDR3: CASSLSRPPGGGEQFF
J: TRBJ1-2; V: TRBV9; CDR3: CASRSGAGYTF
J: TRBJ2-5; V: TRBV20-1; CDR3: CSARDLASGGASLETQYF
J: TRBJ2-3; V: TRBV3-1; CDR3: CASSQAGGGVTDTQYF
J: TRBJ1-5; V: TRBV4-1; CDR3: CASSQGQLNQPQHF